These 23 T cell receptor beta chains originate from one sample sequenced in a study of CD8 T cells in Susac syndrome. Memory subsets were defined for TEMRA sorting by CD27 and CD45RA staining. Random hexamers were used to reverse transcribe the RNA input (0.5 to 1 ug). TCRdb reanalysed the immunoSEQ multiplex PCR reads using MiXCR and keeps one entry per CDR3 protein. Here the sample spans 2,400 or so distinct CDR3 sequences, roughly 74% being singletons. Sequenced input: CD8+ TEMRA cells from PBMCs. Subset described: FACS-sorted terminally differentiated effector memory CD8+ T cells re-expressing CD45RA (CD8+ TEMRA). The receptors shown here come from a human donor with Susac syndrome.

The chain uses TRBV29-1 and TRBJ2-1; unclear D gene. The CDR3 has 10 amino acids. Germline assignment: CDR1 SQVTM and CDR2 ANQGSEA. V was trimmed by 4 bases and J by 12 bases, leaving 10 bases between them. The CDR3 reads CSVASWRQFF. CDR3 in DNA: TGCAGCGTTGCTTCGTGGAGGCAGTTCTTC.

This clonotype was observed a single time. The chain has TRBV27 and TRBJ1-4; a possible D gene is TRBD1 (5 bases). The V gene's germline CDR1 is MNHEY and CDR2 SMNVEV (reference sequence). Trimming took 6 bases from V and 11 from J, leaving 13 bases between them. This CDR3 is built from 12 residues. The CDR3 loop reads CASRDGGGKLFF. CDR3 nucleotide sequence: TGTGCCAGCAGGGACGGTGGGGGTAAACTGTTTTTT.

The rearrangement joins TRBV5-1 to TRBJ1-1; D unresolved. The CDR3 contains 14 residues. Germline V gives CDR1 SGHRS, CDR2 YFSETQ. The V end lost 6 bases, the J end lost 2 bases, and 14 bases lay between the germline ends. CDR3 loop: CASTLFGRNTEAFF. The CDR3 DNA follows: TGCGCCAGCACCCTGTTTGGCAGAAACACTGAAGCTTTCTTT.

The rearrangement uses TRBV12-3 or TRBV12-4 and TRBJ2-3, with D maybe TRBD1 (7 bases). V was cut by 6 bases and J by 0 bases, with 16 bases left in between. There are 16 residues in the CDR3. Here the CDR3 reads CASSPARGASTDTQYF. As DNA, the CDR3 is TGTGCCAGCAGCCCAGCCAGGGGGGCTAGCACAGATACGCAGTATTTT.

This clonotype has just one count. J is TRBJ2-1 and V is TRBV6-5, with 7 bases that match TRBD1. Germline lookup yields CDR1 MNHEY and CDR2 SVGAGI. The ends lost 0 bases at V and 6 bases at J; junction bases unmatched: 2. The CDR3 spans 14 residues. CDR3 DNA sequence: TGTGCCAGCAGTTACTCCGGGACAGTCAATGAGCAGTTCTTC. Protein: CASSYSGTVNEQFF.

The chain is built from TRBV28 and TRBJ1-5; no reliable D call. The CDR3 length is 13 residues. Germline-derived CDR1 and CDR2 are MDHEN and SYDVKM. Trimming stripped 1 base from V and 4 bases from J, with 5 bases between. The chain's CDR3 is CASSLLVNQPQHF. As DNA, the CDR3 is TGTGCCAGCAGTTTATTAGTTAATCAGCCCCAGCATTTT. The full variable domain, completed using reference TRBV28 and TRBJ1-5, is DVKVTQSSRYLVKRTGEKVFLECVQDMDHENMFWYRQDPGLGLRLIYFSYDVKMKEKGDIPEGYSVSREKKERFSLILESASTNQTSMYLCASSLLVNQPQHFGDGTRLSIL.

The genes are TRBV6-5 and TRBJ2-7; D gene ambiguous. Germline-derived CDR1 and CDR2 are MNHEY and SVGAGI. CDR3 length: 13 residues. Trimming stripped 2 bases from V and 6 bases from J, with 11 bases between. CDR3 sequence reads: CASSYGVGSEQYF. The CDR3 DNA is TGTGCCAGCAGTTACGGGGTCGGATCCGAGCAGTACTTC.

In its sample, this clonotype was seen a few times. V is TRBV13 and J is TRBJ2-1; D unresolved. Trimming stripped 6 bases from V and 7 bases from J, with 13 bases between. This CDR3 has 13 residues. Looked up from germline, CDR1 is PRHDT and CDR2 is FYEKMQ (reference sequence). The DNA of the CDR3 is TGTGCCAGCAGTGAAATGGCGGAAAATGAGCAGTTCTTC. Translated, it gives CASSEMAENEQFF.

The chain links TRBV7-9 to TRBJ1-6, with 7 bases fitting TRBD1. This CDR3 is built from 16 residues. In germline, CDR1 is SEHNR, CDR2 FQNEAQ (reference sequence). V lost 3 bases to trimming and J lost 4 bases; unmatched junction nucleotides: 6. The CDR3 nucleotides read TGTGCCAGCAGCTTCCCGACAGGGCCATATAATTCACCCCTCCACTTT. It translates to CASSFPTGPYNSPLHF.

The J gene is TRBJ1-2, the V gene TRBV27, with D perhaps TRBD1 (6 bases). Trimming took off 6 bases at V and 0 bases at J, with 8 bases between the two ends. The CDR3 has 13 amino acids. CDR1 and CDR2 (germline): MNHEY, SMNVEV (reference sequence). CDR3: CASSRQANYGYTF. For the CDR3, the DNA is TGTGCCAGCAGCCGACAGGCTAACTATGGCTACACCTTC.

The V call is TRBV3-1, the J call TRBJ2-5, with D unclear. Trimming took 0 bases from V and 2 from J, leaving 7 bases between them. Germline values: CDR1 LGHDT, CDR2 YNNKEL (reference sequence). The CDR3 covers 14 residues. The CDR3 DNA follows: TGTGCCAGCAGCCAAGATCATAGACAAGAGACCCAGTACTTC. The encoded protein is CASSQDHRQETQYF.

Only one count was recorded for this clonotype. A read error may be the cause here, since a much bigger clone is one base away. The CDR3 sequence: CSARSLADTDAQYF. DNA of the CDR3: TGCAGTGCTAGATCCCTAGCGGACACAGATGCGCAGTATTTT. The chain carries TRBV20-1 and TRBJ2-3, with 7 bases that match TRBD2. The CDR3 is 14 residues long. The germline CDR1 and CDR2 sequences are DFQATT and SNEGSKA (reference sequence).

This clonotype is a singleton in its sample. V and J are TRBV20-1 and TRBJ1-5; no definite D call. V lost 5 bases to trimming and J lost 6 bases, with 8 bases between them. This CDR3 has 11 amino acids. The germline CDR1 and CDR2 sequences are DFQATT and SNEGSKA (reference sequence). The CDR3 loop reads CSAGESQPQHF. As DNA, the CDR3 is TGCAGTGCTGGGGAAAGTCAGCCCCAGCATTTT.

This sequence joins TRBV28 and TRBJ2-5, with 15 bases lining up with TRBD2. CDR1 MDHEN and CDR2 SYDVKM come from the germline V gene. The CDR3 is made up of 16 amino acids. Unmatched junction bases numbered 7, after V lost 6 bases and J lost 5 bases. The CDR3 spells CASSAGLAGGRETQYF. CDR3 DNA sequence: TGTGCCAGCAGCGCGGGACTAGCGGGAGGAAGGGAGACCCAGTACTTC.

The chain joins TRBV12-3 or TRBV12-4 to TRBJ1-5, with a weak D call TRBD1 (6 bases). The CDR3 sequence is 18 residues long. Trimming shortened V by 0 bases and J by 0 bases, and 15 bases separated the two germline ends. The CDR3 nucleotides read TGTGCCAGCAGTTTAGCGCAGACAGGAGAATATAGCAATCAGCCCCAGCATTTT. The encoded protein is CASSLAQTGEYSNQPQHF.

V is TRBV6-4 and J is TRBJ2-2; 10 bases are shared with TRBD2. V lost 2 bases, J lost 3 bases, and 3 bases stayed unmatched. CDR1 and CDR2 from the germline V gene are MRHNA and SNTAGT. The CDR3 consists of 16 residues. The CDR3 loop is CASSDTSGRDTGELFF. CDR3 sequence (DNA): TGTGCCAGCAGTGACACGAGCGGGAGGGACACCGGGGAGCTGTTTTTT.

This chain joins TRBV10-3 and TRBJ2-3, with D perhaps matching TRBD2 (5 bases). This CDR3 is 13 amino acids long. The germline gives CDR1 ENHRY, CDR2 SYGVKD. The CDR3 protein is CAIGVFQTDTQYF. DNA of the CDR3: TGTGCAATCGGGGTTTTTCAAACAGATACGCAGTATTTT.

The chain joins TRBV28 to TRBJ1-2, with D perhaps matching TRBD1 (6 bases). This CDR3 comprises 14 residues. Germline lookup yields CDR1 MDHEN and CDR2 SYDVKM. V was cut by 6 bases and J by 5 bases, with 16 bases left in between. The CDR3 reads CASSQAGGAYGYTF. CDR3 nucleotide sequence: TGTGCCAGCAGCCAAGCCGGGGGCGCTTATGGCTACACCTTC.

This chain links TRBV5-5 with TRBJ2-7; 7 nucleotides agree with TRBD2. V shed 1 base, J shed 0 bases, and the junction held 1 base outside the gene matches. CDR3 length: 14 amino acids. Per the germline V gene, CDR1 is SGHKS and CDR2 is YYEKEE (reference sequence). Here the CDR3 reads CASSLLADSYEQYF. CDR3 bases: TGTGCCAGCAGCTTGCTAGCGGACTCCTACGAGCAGTACTTC.

The V gene is TRBV5-1, the J gene TRBJ2-1, with TRBD1 as a possible D gene (6 bases). V was clipped by 4 bases and J by 4 bases, with 12 bases between them. Germline V lookup: CDR1 SGHRS, CDR2 YFSETQ. This CDR3 has 14 residues. The CDR3 sequence is CASSPGTSYNEQFF. The DNA of the CDR3 is TGCGCCAGCAGCCCCGGGACATCATACAATGAGCAGTTCTTC.

V is TRBV6-4 and J is TRBJ2-1, with TRBD2 identical over 14 bases. The CDR3 consists of 16 residues. V was pared by 0 bases and J by 6 bases, with 1 base of the junction left unmatched. Germline-derived CDR1 and CDR2 are MRHNA and SNTAGT. The CDR3 loop is CASSDSTSGGANEQFF. CDR3 coding DNA: TGTGCCAGCAGTGACTCGACTAGCGGGGGGGCCAATGAGCAGTTCTTC.

The V call is TRBV3-1, the J call TRBJ2-5; 10 bases line up with TRBD2. The CDR3 loop spans 16 amino acids. Germline lookup yields CDR1 LGHDT and CDR2 YNNKEL (reference sequence). Trimming took 1 base from V and 5 from J; bases not matched to a gene: 7. The CDR3 nucleotides read TGTGCCAGCAGCCAAGGTACTAGCGGGGTAACCGAGACCCAGTACTTC. It codes for CASSQGTSGVTETQYF.

This clonotype occurred a few times. This chain links TRBV24-1 with TRBJ2-3, with D perhaps TRBD1 (5 bases). Trimming stripped 5 bases from V and 3 bases from J, with 11 bases between. This CDR3 comprises 14 residues. Germline CDR1 and CDR2: KGHDR and SFDVKD. The CDR3 DNA sequence: TGTGCCACCAGTGGACAGTGGGAAACAGATACGCAGTATTTT. It translates to CATSGQWETDTQYF.